The rows below give T cell receptor beta chains drawn from one sample of a study of blood T cell repertoires in COVID-19. The method was immunoSEQ multiplex PCR; TCRdb's version includes in-frame clones alone and lacks a portion of them. Counted here are about 180,000 clones, approximately 85% occurring once; the ten biggest clones make up 3.3%. The sample comprised peripheral blood. These receptors were taken from a man aged 60-69 years with acute or convalescent COVID-19. Each CDR3 is given with its conserved first and last residue. A D gene is named only where the DNA matches it firmly. The listing skips clone size in some rows; elsewhere it reads once, few, many or a size class.

CDR3 length	D gene	clone size	V gene	J gene	CDR3 DNA	CDR3 protein
15	TRBD2	few	TRBV7-8	TRBJ2-1	TGTGCCAGCAGCTTATTTAGCGGGAGGGCATATGAGCAGTTCTTC	CASSLFSGRAYEQFF
14	TRBD1	.	TRBV4-2	TRBJ2-3	TGTGCCAGCAGTACAGGGGTCCCGGCTGATACGCAGTATTTT	CASSTGVPADTQYF
18	TRBD2	.	TRBV27	TRBJ2-7	TGTGCCAGCAGGAGAGGGAGGACTAGCGAGTCCCGGGGCTACGAGCAGTACTTC	CASRRGRTSESRGYEQYF
15	.	.	TRBV28	TRBJ1-6	TGTGCCAGCAGTTTTTGGTCAGAGGCTAGTTCACCCCTCCACTTT	CASSFWSEASSPLHF
17	.	.	TRBV7-6	TRBJ2-1	TGTGCCAGCAGCTTAGGAGCATCGCGGAGTTCCTACAATGAGCAGTTCTTC	CASSLGASRSSYNEQFF
18	TRBD2	.	TRBV7-8	TRBJ2-6	TGTGCCAGCAGCCGGGGACTAGCGGGGCCCTCTGGGGCCAACGTCCTGACTTTC	CASSRGLAGPSGANVLTF
15	.	.	TRBV2	TRBJ1-2	TGTGCCAGCAGAGCGTGGCCCGGAGAAGTCTATGGCTACACCTTC	CASRAWPGEVYGYTF
16	.	.	TRBV28	TRBJ2-1	TGTGCCAGCGTGGCGGGACCCGGCTTTTCCTACAATGAGCAGTTCTTC	CASVAGPGFSYNEQFF
13	.	.	TRBV19	TRBJ2-7	TGTGCCAGTAGTATAGGTCAGGGCTACGAGCAGTACTTC	CASSIGQGYEQYF
15	TRBD1	.	TRBV7-2	TRBJ2-7	TGTGCCAGCAGCGCACAGGGGGGTAGCTCCTACGAGCAGTACTTC	CASSAQGGSSYEQYF
15	.	.	TRBV27	TRBJ1-1	TGTGCCAGCAGCACCGCCGGGAACCCGAACACTGAAGCTTTCTTT	CASSTAGNPNTEAFF
17	TRBD2	.	TRBV4-3	TRBJ2-2	TGCGCCAGCAGCCAAGATCTAGCGGGAGGGAACACCGGGGAGCTGTTTTTT	CASSQDLAGGNTGELFF
13	.	once	TRBV11-2	TRBJ1-3	TGTGCCAGCAGTCCATCCTCTGGAAACACCATATATTTT	CASSPSSGNTIYF